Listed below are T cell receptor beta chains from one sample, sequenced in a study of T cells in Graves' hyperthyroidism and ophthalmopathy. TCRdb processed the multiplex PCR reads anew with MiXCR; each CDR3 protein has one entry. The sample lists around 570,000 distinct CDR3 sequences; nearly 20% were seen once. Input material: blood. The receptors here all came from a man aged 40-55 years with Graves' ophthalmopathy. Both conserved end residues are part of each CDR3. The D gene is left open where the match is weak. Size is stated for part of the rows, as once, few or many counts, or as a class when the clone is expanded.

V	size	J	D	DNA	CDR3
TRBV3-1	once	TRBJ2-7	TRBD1	TGTGCCAGCAGCCATGGGACAGGGGTTAGCGAGCAGTACTTC	CASSHGTGVSEQYF
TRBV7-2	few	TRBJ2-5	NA	TGTGCCAGCAGCTTAGTGTGGGGGGAGACCCAGTACTTC	CASSLVWGETQYF
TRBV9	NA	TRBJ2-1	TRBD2	TGTGCCAGCAGCGGACTCCCCGGGACTACGGTATACAATGAGCAGTTCTTC	CASSGLPGTTVYNEQFF
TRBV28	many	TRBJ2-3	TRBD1	TGTGCCAGCAGGACAGGGGGGAAGCCCACAGATACGCAGTATTTT	CASRTGGKPTDTQYF
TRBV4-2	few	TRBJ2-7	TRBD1	TGTGCCAGCAGCCACGGACAGGGCTCCTACGAGCAGTACTTC	CASSHGQGSYEQYF
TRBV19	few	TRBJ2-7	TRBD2	TGTGCCAGTAGTATAGGGACGGGAGGATACTACGAGCAGTACTTC	CASSIGTGGYYEQYF
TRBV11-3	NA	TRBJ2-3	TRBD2	TGTGCCAGCAGCTTAGGGGAGGGCCTCGCAGATACGCAGTATTTT	CASSLGEGLADTQYF
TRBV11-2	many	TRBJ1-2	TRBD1	TGTGCCAGCAGCGCAGGGACAGCAGCTAACTATGGCTACACCTTC	CASSAGTAANYGYTF
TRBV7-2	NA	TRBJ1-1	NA	TGTGCCAGCAGCCTACCTAGACGAGGGAGGGAGGGGTCAGCTTTCTTT	CASSLPRRGREGSAFF
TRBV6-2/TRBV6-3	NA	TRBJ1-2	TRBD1	TGTGCCAGCAGTTACGGGACAGGGAGCTATGGTGGCTACACCTTC	CASSYGTGSYGGYTF